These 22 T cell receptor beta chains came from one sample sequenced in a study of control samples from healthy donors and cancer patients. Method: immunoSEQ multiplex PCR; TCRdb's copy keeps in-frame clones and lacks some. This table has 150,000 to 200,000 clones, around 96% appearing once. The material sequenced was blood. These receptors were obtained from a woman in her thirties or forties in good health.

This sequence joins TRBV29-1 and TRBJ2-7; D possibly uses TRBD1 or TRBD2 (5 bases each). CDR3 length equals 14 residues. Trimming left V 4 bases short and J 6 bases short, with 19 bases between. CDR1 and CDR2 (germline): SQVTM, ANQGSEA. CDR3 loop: CSVVYLGTLGEQYF. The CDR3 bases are TGCAGCGTTGTCTACTTGGGGACCCTCGGCGAGCAGTACTTC.

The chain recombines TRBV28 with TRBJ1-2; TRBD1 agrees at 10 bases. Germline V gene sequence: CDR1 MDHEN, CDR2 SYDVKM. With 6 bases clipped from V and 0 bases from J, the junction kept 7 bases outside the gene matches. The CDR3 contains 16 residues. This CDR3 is CASSPTGGASNYGYTF. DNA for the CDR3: TGTGCCAGCAGCCCGACAGGGGGCGCGTCTAACTATGGCTACACCTTC.

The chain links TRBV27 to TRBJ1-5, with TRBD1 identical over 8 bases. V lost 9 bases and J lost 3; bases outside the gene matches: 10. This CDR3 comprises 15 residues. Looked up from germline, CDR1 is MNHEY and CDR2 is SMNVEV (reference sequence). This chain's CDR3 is CASRTQGAINQPQHF. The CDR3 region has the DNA TGTGCCAGTCGAACCCAGGGGGCAATCAATCAGCCCCAGCATTTT.

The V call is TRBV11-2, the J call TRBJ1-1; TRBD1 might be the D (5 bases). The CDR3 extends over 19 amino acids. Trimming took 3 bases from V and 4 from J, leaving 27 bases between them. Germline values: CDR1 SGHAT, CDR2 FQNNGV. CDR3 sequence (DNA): TGTGCCAGCAGCTTTCTGGGGGTGGGGAGTACAGGTCGGGGCACTGAAGCTTTCTTT. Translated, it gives CASSFLGVGSTGRGTEAFF.

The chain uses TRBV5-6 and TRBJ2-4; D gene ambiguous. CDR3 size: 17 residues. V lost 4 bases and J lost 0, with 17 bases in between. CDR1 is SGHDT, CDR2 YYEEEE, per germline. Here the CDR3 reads CASSPYSLRLAKNIQYF. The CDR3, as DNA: TGTGCCAGCAGCCCCTACTCGCTAAGATTAGCCAAAAACATTCAGTACTTC.

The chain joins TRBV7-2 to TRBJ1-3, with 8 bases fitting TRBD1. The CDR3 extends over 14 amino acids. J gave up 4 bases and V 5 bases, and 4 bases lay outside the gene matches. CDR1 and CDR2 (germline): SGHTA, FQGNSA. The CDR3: CASSRTGRGNTIYF. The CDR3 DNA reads TGTGCCAGCAGCCGGACAGGGCGCGGAAACACCATATATTTT.

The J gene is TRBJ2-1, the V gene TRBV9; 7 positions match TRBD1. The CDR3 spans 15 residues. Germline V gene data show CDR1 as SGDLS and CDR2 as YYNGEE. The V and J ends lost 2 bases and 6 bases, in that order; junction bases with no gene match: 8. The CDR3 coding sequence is TGTGCCAGCAGCGTTAGGACAGGAGGAACCAATGAGCAGTTCTTC. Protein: CASSVRTGGTNEQFF.

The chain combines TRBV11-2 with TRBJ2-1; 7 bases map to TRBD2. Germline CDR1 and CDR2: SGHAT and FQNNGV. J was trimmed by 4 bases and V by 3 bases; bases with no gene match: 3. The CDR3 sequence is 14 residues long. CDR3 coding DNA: TGTGCCAGCAGCTTGAGCGGGACGTACAATGAGCAGTTCTTC. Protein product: CASSLSGTYNEQFF.

In DNA, the CDR3 is TGTGCCAGCAGCCCTAATTGGGGCGGGTCACCCCTCCACTTT. Translated, it gives CASSPNWGGSPLHF. The V gene is TRBV7-2, the J gene TRBJ1-6, with D possibly being TRBD1 (5 bases). Germline loops: CDR1 SGHTA, CDR2 FQGNSA. V was clipped by 5 bases and J by 10 bases, with 15 bases between them. CDR3 length equals 14 residues.

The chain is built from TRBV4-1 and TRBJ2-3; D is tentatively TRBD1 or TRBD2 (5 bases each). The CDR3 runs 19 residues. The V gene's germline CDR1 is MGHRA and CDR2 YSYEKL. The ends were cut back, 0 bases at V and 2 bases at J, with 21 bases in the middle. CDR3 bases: TGCGCCAGCAGCCAAGATCCCCCCTCGGGACCATTTATCACAGATACGCAGTATTTT. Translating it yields CASSQDPPSGPFITDTQYF.

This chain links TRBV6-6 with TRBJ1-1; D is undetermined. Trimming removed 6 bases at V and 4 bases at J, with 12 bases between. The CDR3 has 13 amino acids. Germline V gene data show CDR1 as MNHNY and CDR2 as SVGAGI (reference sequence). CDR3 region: CASRYREGTEAFF. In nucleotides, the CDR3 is TGTGCCAGCAGGTACCGGGAGGGCACTGAAGCTTTCTTT.

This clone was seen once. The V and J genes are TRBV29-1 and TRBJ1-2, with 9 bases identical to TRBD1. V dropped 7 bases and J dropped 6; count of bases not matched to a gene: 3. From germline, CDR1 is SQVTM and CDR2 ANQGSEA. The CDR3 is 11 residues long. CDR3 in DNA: TGCAGCGGAGGGACAGGGAATGGCTACACCTTC. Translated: CSGGTGNGYTF.

The CDR3 nucleotides are TGTGCCAGCAGCCGGGACCCCAGCTACGAGCAGTACTTC. Encoded protein: CASSRDPSYEQYF. The chain combines TRBV5-4 with TRBJ2-7; D possibly uses TRBD1 or TRBD2 (5 bases each). Germline lookup yields CDR1 SGHNT and CDR2 YYREEE (reference sequence). Trimming pared 4 bases from V and 3 bases from J, leaving 11 bases between. The length of the CDR3 is 13 residues.

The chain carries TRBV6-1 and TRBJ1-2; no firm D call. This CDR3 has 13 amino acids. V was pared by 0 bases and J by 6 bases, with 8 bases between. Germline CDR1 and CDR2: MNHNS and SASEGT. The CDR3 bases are TGTGCCAGCAGTGAAGCATCGCACCATGGCTACACCTTC. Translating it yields CASSEASHHGYTF.

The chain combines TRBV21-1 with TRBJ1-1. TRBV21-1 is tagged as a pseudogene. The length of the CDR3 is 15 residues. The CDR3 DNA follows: TGTGCCAGCAGCGAAAGGTTTCGGGAGAACACTGAAGCTTTCTTT. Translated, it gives CASSERFRENTEAFF.

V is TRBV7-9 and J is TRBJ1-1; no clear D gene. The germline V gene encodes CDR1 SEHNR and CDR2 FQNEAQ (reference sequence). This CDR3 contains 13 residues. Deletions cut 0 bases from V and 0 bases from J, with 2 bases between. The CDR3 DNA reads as TGTGCCAGCAGCTTAGCGCTGAACACTGAAGCTTTCTTT. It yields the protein CASSLALNTEAFF.

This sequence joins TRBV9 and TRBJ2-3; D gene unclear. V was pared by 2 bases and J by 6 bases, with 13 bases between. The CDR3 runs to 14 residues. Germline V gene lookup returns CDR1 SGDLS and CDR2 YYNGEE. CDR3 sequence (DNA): TGTGCCAGCAGCGTGAGCCCCATGCGGGATACGCAGTATTTT. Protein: CASSVSPMRDTQYF.

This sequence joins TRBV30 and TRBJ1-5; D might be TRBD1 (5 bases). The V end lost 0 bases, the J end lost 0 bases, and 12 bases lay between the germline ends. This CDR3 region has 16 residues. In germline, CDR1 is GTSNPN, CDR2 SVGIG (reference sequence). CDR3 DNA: TGTGCCTGGAGTGTCGGGACCGCTTATAGCAATCAGCCCCAGCATTTT. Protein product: CAWSVGTAYSNQPQHF.

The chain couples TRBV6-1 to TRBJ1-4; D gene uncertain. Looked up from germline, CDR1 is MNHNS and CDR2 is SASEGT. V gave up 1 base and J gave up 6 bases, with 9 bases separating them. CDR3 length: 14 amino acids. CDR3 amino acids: CASSEVGFHEKLFF. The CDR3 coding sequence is TGTGCCAGCAGTGAAGTGGGGTTCCATGAAAAACTGTTTTTT.

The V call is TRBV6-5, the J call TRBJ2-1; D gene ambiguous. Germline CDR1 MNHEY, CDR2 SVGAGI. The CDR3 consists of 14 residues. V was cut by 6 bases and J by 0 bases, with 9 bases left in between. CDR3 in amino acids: CASRASSSYNEQFF. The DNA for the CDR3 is TGTGCCAGCAGAGCGTCCAGCTCCTACAATGAGCAGTTCTTC.

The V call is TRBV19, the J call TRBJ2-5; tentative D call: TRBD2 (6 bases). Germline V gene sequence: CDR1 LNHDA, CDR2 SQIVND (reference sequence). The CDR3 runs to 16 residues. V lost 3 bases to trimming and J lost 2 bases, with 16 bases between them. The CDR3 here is CASSIGGTPNQETQYF. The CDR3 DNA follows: TGTGCCAGTAGTATTGGGGGGACTCCAAATCAAGAGACCCAGTACTTC.

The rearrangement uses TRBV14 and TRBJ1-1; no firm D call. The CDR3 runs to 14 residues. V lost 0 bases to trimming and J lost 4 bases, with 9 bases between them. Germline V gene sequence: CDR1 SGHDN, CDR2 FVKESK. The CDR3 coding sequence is TGTGCCAGCAGCCAAGATCTGGGAAGCACTGAAGCTTTCTTT. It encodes CASSQDLGSTEAFF.